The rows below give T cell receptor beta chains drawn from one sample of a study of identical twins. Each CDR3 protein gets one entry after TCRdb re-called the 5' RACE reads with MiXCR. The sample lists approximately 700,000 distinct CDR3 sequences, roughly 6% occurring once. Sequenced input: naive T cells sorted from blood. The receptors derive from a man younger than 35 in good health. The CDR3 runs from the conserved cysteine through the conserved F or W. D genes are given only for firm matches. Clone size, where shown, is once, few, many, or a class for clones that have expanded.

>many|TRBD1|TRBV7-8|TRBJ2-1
TGTGCCAGCACCCCTAGGGACAGGGTTGGGGAGCAGTTCTTC
CASTPRDRVGEQFF
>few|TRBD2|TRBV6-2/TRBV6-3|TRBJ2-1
TGTGCCAGCAGTTACTCGGCCCCGCTAGCGGGATACAATGAGCAGTTCTTC
CASSYSAPLAGYNEQFF
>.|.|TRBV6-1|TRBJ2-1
TGTGCCAGCAGTAGCGGGTCCCACAATGAGCAGTTCTTC
CASSSGSHNEQFF
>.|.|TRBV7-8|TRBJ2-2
TGTGCCAGCAGCTTAGAGAGGCAGTTCGGTACCGGGGAGCTGTTTTTT
CASSLERQFGTGELFF
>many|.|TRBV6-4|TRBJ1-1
TGTGCCAGCAGTGCAGGGGTTTCGACCACTGAAGCTTTCTTT
CASSAGVSTTEAFF
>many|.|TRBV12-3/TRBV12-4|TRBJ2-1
TGTGCCAGCAGCAAAGACGGAAGCTCCTACAATGAGCAGTTCTTC
CASSKDGSSYNEQFF
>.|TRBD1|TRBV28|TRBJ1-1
TGTGCCAGCAGTTCACAGGGGACGGGGTACACTGAAGCTTTCTTT
CASSSQGTGYTEAFF
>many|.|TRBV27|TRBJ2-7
TGTGCCAGCAGTGTAACAGGGTGGAGCTCCTACGAGCAGTACTTC
CASSVTGWSSYEQYF
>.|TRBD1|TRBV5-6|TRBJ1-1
TGTGCCAGCAGCTTGGAGCGGGACAGCACGGGAGCTTTCTTT
CASSLERDSTGAFF
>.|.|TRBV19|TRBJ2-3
TGTGCCAGTAGTGTCTCAGGGAGTTATACGCAGTATTTT
CASSVSGSYTQYF
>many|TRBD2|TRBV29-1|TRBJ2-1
TGCAGCGCCGTTTTTAGCGGGAGAATCAATGAGCAGTTCTTC
CSAVFSGRINEQFF
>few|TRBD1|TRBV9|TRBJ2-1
TGTGCCAGCAGCGTAGTTCACAGGGGGACCTACAATGAGCAGTTCTTC
CASSVVHRGTYNEQFF
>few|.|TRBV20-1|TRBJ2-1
TGCAGTGCTAGAGATGTGAGACTGAGAAATGTGGAGCAGTTCTTC
CSARDVRLRNVEQFF
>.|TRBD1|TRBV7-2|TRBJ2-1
TGTGCCAGCAGCGGAAGACAGGGGGGCTACAATGAGCAGTTCTTC
CASSGRQGGYNEQFF
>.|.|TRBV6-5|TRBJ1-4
TGTGCCAGCAGTTGGGGGTCAACTAATGAACAACTGTTTTTT
CASSWGSTNEQLFF
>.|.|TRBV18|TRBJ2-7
TGTGCCAGCTCACCAGCTAGCCGTGCGACCTACGAGCAGTACTTC
CASSPASRATYEQYF
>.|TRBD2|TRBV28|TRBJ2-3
TGTGCCAGCACCCGAGGGGTAGCGGGAGGGGCAGATACGCAGTATTTT
CASTRGVAGGADTQYF
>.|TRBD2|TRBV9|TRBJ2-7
TGTGCCAGCAGCCTAAGTAGCGGGAGCGTCTACGAGCAGTACTTC
CASSLSSGSVYEQYF
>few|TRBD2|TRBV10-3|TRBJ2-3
TGTGCCATCAAATCGGGAACTAGCGAAGATACGCAGTATTTT
CAIKSGTSEDTQYF
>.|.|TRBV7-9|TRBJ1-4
TGTGCCAGCAGCTTATCGCTCGCGGGGGAGGAAAAACTGTTTTTT
CASSLSLAGEEKLFF
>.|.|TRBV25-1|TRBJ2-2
TGTGCCAGCAGGACAGAGTTCACCGGGGAGCTGTTTTTT
CASRTEFTGELFF
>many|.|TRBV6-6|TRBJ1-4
TGTGCCAGCGGTCGGGGGAATGAAAAACTGTTTTTT
CASGRGNEKLFF
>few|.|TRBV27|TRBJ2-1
TGTGCCAGCCAGCTTTACAATGAGCAGTTCTTC
CASQLYNEQFF
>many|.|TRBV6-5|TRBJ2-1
TGTGCCAGCAGTTATTCCAGCGGCCTCTCCTACAATGAGCAGTTCTTC
CASSYSSGLSYNEQFF
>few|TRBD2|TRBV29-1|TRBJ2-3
TGCAGCGTTGGATCTAGCGGGAGGGTGGGAGATACGCAGTATTTT
CSVGSSGRVGDTQYF
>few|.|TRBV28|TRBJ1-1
TGTGCCAGCGAAGGGCAGGGTGCGACTGAAGCTTTCTTT
CASEGQGATEAFF
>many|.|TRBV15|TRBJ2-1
TGTGCCACCAGCAGAGATGCGGGGCGCTCCGATGAGCAGTTCTTC
CATSRDAGRSDEQFF
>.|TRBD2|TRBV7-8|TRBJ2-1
TGTGCCAGCAGCTTAGTTCTGACTAGCGGGAGGAACGATGAGCAGTTCTTC
CASSLVLTSGRNDEQFF
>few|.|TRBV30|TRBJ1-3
TGTGCCTGGAGTGACAGCTGGCCGGGGCATACTGGAAACACCATATATTTT
CAWSDSWPGHTGNTIYF
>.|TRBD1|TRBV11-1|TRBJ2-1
TGTGCCAGCAGCTTCCTCGGGACAGGGAAAATCCCGAGCTCCTACAATGAGCAGTTCTTC
CASSFLGTGKIPSSYNEQFF
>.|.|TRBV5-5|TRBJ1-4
TGTGCCAGCAGCTTGGACGGTACGTGGAATGAAAAACTGTTTTTT
CASSLDGTWNEKLFF
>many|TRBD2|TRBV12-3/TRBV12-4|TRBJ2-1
TGTGCCAGCAGTCCGGGACTAGCGGGAGGTGGCTACAATGAGCAGTTCTTC
CASSPGLAGGGYNEQFF
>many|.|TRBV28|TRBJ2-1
TGTGCCACCTTAGCGACGTACAATGAGCAGTTCTTC
CATLATYNEQFF
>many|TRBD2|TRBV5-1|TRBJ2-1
TGCGCCAGCAGCCTCCTGGGACTAGGGGAGAAAAACAATGAGCAGTTCTTC
CASSLLGLGEKNNEQFF
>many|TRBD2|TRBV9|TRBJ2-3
TGTGCCAGCAGCAGACTAGCCGGAGGAGGCACAGATACGCAGTATTTT
CASSRLAGGGTDTQYF
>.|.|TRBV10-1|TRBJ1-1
TGCGCCAGCAGTGGTGATCCGAACACTGAAGCTTTCTTT
CASSGDPNTEAFF
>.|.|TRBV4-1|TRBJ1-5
TGCGCCAGCAGCCAAGTTGCTGATAGCAATCAGCCCCAGCATTTT
CASSQVADSNQPQHF
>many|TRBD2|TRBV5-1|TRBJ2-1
TGCGCCAGCAGCTTGCGGCCTAGCGGGAACAATGAGCAGTTCTTC
CASSLRPSGNNEQFF
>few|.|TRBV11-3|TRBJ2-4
TGTGCCAGCAGCCCAGGGTCCGGGGCCAAAAACATTCAGTACTTC
CASSPGSGAKNIQYF
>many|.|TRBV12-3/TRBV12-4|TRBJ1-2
TGTGCCAGCAGTGGACGGACCGTTGATGGCTACACCTTC
CASSGRTVDGYTF
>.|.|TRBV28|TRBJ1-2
TGTGCCAGCAGTCAACCCTACCGACTACCTAACTATGGCTACACCTTC
CASSQPYRLPNYGYTF
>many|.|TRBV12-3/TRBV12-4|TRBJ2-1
TGTGCCAGCCGGTTTATTGGGTCCTACAATGAGCAGTTCTTC
CASRFIGSYNEQFF
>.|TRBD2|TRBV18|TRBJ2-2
TGTGCCAGCAGAAAAAGAACGTCGGCTAGCGGGAGGCTGAACACCGGGGAGCTGTTTTTT
CASRKRTSASGRLNTGELFF
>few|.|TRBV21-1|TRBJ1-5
TGTGCCAGAGGTAGGGGCCCCGAGGGGCAGCCCCAGCATTTT
CARGRGPEGQPQHF
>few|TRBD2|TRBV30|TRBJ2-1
TGTGCCTGGACAGGCGTCGGGAGGGCCATTGGCCATGAGCAGTTCTTC
CAWTGVGRAIGHEQFF
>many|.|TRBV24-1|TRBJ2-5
TGTGCCACCAGTGATTTGGCAGGACAAGAGACCCAGTACTTC
CATSDLAGQETQYF
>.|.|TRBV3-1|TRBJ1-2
TGTGCCAGCAGCCAATCCCCAGATTCTAACTATGGCTACACCTTC
CASSQSPDSNYGYTF
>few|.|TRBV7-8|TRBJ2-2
TGTGCCAGCAGCTTAGTGGGCAGGGTTTCCGCCGGGGAGCTGTTTTTT
CASSLVGRVSAGELFF
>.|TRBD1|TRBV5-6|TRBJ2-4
TGTGCCAGCAGCACTAGGGACAGGGGAATAAAAAACATTCAGTACTTC
CASSTRDRGIKNIQYF
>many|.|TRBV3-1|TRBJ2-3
TGTGCCAGCAGCCCCCAGGGTGCCCAGAGCACAGATACGCAGTATTTT
CASSPQGAQSTDTQYF
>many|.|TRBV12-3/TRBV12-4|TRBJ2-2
TGTGCCAGCAGTCCACAAGGGGTCGGCACCGGGGAGCTGTTTTTT
CASSPQGVGTGELFF
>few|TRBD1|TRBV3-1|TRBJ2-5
TGTGCCAGCAGCCACGGGTGGGACAGGGCGGAGACCCAGTACTTC
CASSHGWDRAETQYF
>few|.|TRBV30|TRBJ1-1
TGTGCCTGGATTGGGGATCCGAACACTGAAGCTTTCTTT
CAWIGDPNTEAFF
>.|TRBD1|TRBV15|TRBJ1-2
TGTGCCACCAGTTCCGGGACAGGGTGGAGCTACACCTTC
CATSSGTGWSYTF
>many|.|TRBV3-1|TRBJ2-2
TGTGCCAGCAGCCACGACACCGGGGAGCTGTTTTTT
CASSHDTGELFF
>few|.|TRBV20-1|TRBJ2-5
TGCAGTGCTAGAAGAGGGGCCGACAGATTATACCAAGAGACCCAGTACTTC
CSARRGADRLYQETQYF
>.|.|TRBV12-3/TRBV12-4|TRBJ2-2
TGTGCCAGCAGTTTCCCCCGGCGGGATCTCACCGGGGAGCTGTTTTTT
CASSFPRRDLTGELFF